This T cell receptor beta chain was recovered during a study of patients and donors after allogeneic stem cell transplantation. This clonotype was counted between two and nine times. TCRdb reprocessed the RT-PCR reads via MiXCR and lists one record per CDR3 protein. The sample holds tens of thousands of distinct CDR3 sequences, roughly 50% seen once. The clonotype comes from a human donor who was either an allogeneic HSCT recipient or a stem cell or donor lymphocyte infusion donor (not recorded which). It is not recorded whose cells these are; they may come from a transplant donor. Sequenced: blood, either unsorted or a sorted T cell fraction (not recorded which).

The CDR3 spells CASSQAEAFF. DNA of the CDR3: TGTGCCAGCAGTCAAGCAGAAGCTTTCTTT. The chain has TRBV12-3 or TRBV12-4 and TRBJ1-1; D unresolved. This CDR3 comprises 10 residues. Trimming left V 5 bases short and J 8 bases short, with 6 bases between.